The 20 T cell receptor beta chains in this list originate from one sample, sequenced in a study of blood T cell repertoires in COVID-19. The repertoire was sequenced with immunoSEQ multiplex PCR; TCRdb's copy has only in-frame clones and lacks some. The table lists about 220,000 clones, around 90% of them singletons. The sample comprised PBMCs or T cells enriched from blood (not recorded which). These receptors originate from a woman aged 45 to 65 with acute COVID-19.

V is TRBV28 and J is TRBJ1-2; no clear D. The length of the CDR3 is 12 residues. V was shortened by 7 bases and J by 3 bases, with 9 bases between the two germline ends. Germline assignment: CDR1 MDHEN and CDR2 SYDVKM. The CDR3 DNA is TGTGCCAGCACGGTCTCGGACTATGGCTACACCTTC. Protein product: CASTVSDYGYTF.

The chain has TRBV7-8 and TRBJ2-5; 13 nucleotides match TRBD2. This CDR3 is built from 16 residues. V lost 2 bases to trimming and J lost 4 bases; unmatched junction nucleotides: 4. CDR1 and CDR2 (germline): SGHVS, FQNEAQ. CDR3 region: CASSLRTSGRLETQYF. The CDR3 nucleotides read TGTGCCAGCAGCTTACGGACTAGCGGGAGATTAGAGACCCAGTACTTC.

The chain recombines TRBV28 with TRBJ1-1, with 7 bases aligning to TRBD1. Germline loops: CDR1 MDHEN, CDR2 SYDVKM. J gave up 4 bases and V 6 bases, and 11 bases lay outside the gene matches. The CDR3 has 15 amino acids. The CDR3 spells CASSPPGGSITEAFF. In DNA form, the CDR3 reads TGTGCCAGCAGCCCTCCAGGGGGGTCGATCACTGAAGCTTTCTTT.

The chain combines TRBV11-2 with TRBJ1-2; D remains unclear. Trimming shortened V by 4 bases and J by 12 bases, and 12 bases separated the two germline ends. Germline CDR1 reads SGHAT; CDR2 reads FQNNGV. CDR3 length: 11 residues. CDR3 loop: CASSSLADHTF. CDR3 sequence (DNA): TGTGCCAGCAGCTCGTTAGCAGACCACACCTTC.

The chain combines TRBV6-2 or TRBV6-3 with TRBJ2-5; a weak D match, TRBD2 (6 bases). This CDR3 comprises 14 residues. V lost 2 bases, J lost 6 bases, and 13 bases lay in between. Germline assignment: CDR1 MNHEY and CDR2 SVGEGT. CDR3 DNA: TGTGCCAGCAGTTACCAGGGAGGCACCCAGACCCAGTACTTC. Its protein is CASSYQGGTQTQYF.

Notes on this clone: This sample includes further DNA sequences coding for the same CDR3. The chain employs TRBV3-1 (or the pseudogene TRBV3-2) and TRBJ2-7; a possible D gene is TRBD1 (5 bases). Germline V gene data show CDR1 as LGHDT and CDR2 as YNNKEL (reference sequence). The ends were cut back, 4 bases at V and 1 base at J, with 8 bases in the middle. CDR3 size: 13 residues. The DNA of the CDR3 is TGTGCCAGCAGCCGTCAGGGTTCCTACGAGCAGTACTTC. Translation gives CASSRQGSYEQYF.

The J gene is TRBJ2-2, the V gene TRBV4-1; TRBD2 agrees at 11 bases. The CDR3 runs to 16 residues. The junction had 4 bases not matched to a gene; V was cut back by 2 bases and J by 5 bases. The germline CDR1 and CDR2 sequences are MGHRA and YSYEKL. In nucleotides, the CDR3 is TGCGCCAGCAGCCAACCTAGCGGGAGGTATACCGGGGAGCTGTTTTTT. The encoded protein is CASSQPSGRYTGELFF.

Points on this clone: One end of the junction does not line up with germline, which may come from a read error. V usage is TRBV9 and J usage is TRBJ1-1; 7 bases are shared with TRBD1. The germline V gene encodes CDR1 SGDLS and CDR2 YYNGEE. This CDR3 comprises 16 residues. The CDR3 DNA reads as TGTGCCAGCAGCGCCCGGGACAGAATTCCGAACGCTGAAGCTTTCTTT. Translation: CASSARDRIPNAEAFF.

The rearrangement links TRBV28 to TRBJ2-7, with a possible D match to TRBD1 (6 bases). Germline V gene data show CDR1 as MDHEN and CDR2 as SYDVKM. CDR3 length equals 13 residues. V lost 7 bases, J lost 3 bases, and 13 bases lay in between. CDR3 region: CASKPGQDYEQYF. In DNA, the CDR3 is TGTGCCAGCAAACCGGGACAAGACTACGAGCAGTACTTC.

The gene calls are TRBV15 and TRBJ2-3; 16 nucleotides line up with TRBD2. The CDR3 has 18 residues. V trimming: 3 bases; J trimming: 4 bases; junction bases outside the gene matches: 7. Germline CDR1 reads LNHNV; CDR2 reads YYDKDF (reference sequence). The CDR3 DNA reads as TGTGCCACCAGCAGTCCCGGGACTAGCGGGAGGGCCCCAGATACGCAGTATTTT. This gives the protein CATSSPGTSGRAPDTQYF. Full variable domain (remainder filled in from reference TRBV15 and TRBJ2-3): DAMVIQNPRYQVTQFGKPVTLSCSQTLNHNVMYWYQQKSSQAPKLLFHYYDKDFNNEADTPDNFQSRRPNTSFCFLDIRSPGLGDTAMYLCATSSPGTSGRAPDTQYFGPGTRLTVL.

Concerning this clone itself: One junction end does not reproduce the germline sequence, and a read error may be involved. This chain joins TRBV7-7 and TRBJ2-5, with 9 bases aligning to TRBD2. Per germline, CDR1 SSHAT and CDR2 FNYEAQ (reference sequence). The CDR3 length is 16 residues. The CDR3 DNA follows: TGTGCTAGCAGCTCGACTAGCGGAGAGGCGCATGAGACCCAGTACTTC. Protein product: CASSSTSGEAHETQYF.

The chain combines TRBV7-2 with TRBJ1-4, with 7 bases lining up with TRBD1. The CDR3 contains 15 residues. CDR1 SGHTA and CDR2 FQGNSA come from the germline V gene. V gave up 1 base and J gave up 4 bases; unmatched junction bases: 3. The CDR3 bases are TGTGCCAGCAGCTTAGTGCAGGGGGATAATGAAAAACTGTTTTTT. Encoded protein: CASSLVQGDNEKLFF.

Here the CDR3 reads CASRPGGTGELFF. The CDR3 region has the DNA TGTGCCAGCAGGCCGGGGGGCACCGGGGAGCTGTTTTTT. This chain joins TRBV5-4 and TRBJ2-2; 7 bases fit TRBD2. The germline V gene has CDR1 SGHNT and CDR2 YYREEE (reference sequence). After removal of 5 bases from V and 4 bases from J, the junction contained 2 bases not matched to a gene. The CDR3 spans 13 residues. The entire variable domain, with the rest obtained from reference TRBV5-4 and TRBJ2-2, is as follows: ETGVTQSPTHLIKTRGQQVTLRCSSQSGHNTVSWYQQALGQGPQFIFQYYREEENGRGNFPPRFSGLQFPNYSSELNVNALELDDSALYLCASRPGGTGELFFGEGSRLTVL.

The V and J genes are TRBV9 and TRBJ2-1, with TRBD2 identical over 10 bases. Germline V gives CDR1 SGDLS, CDR2 YYNGEE. The V and J ends lost 3 bases and 5 bases, in that order; junction bases with no gene match: 17. The CDR3 is 19 residues long. The CDR3 region is CASSDLGGLAGERDNEQFF. Here the CDR3 DNA reads TGTGCCAGCAGCGACCTCGGGGGCCTAGCGGGAGAAAGGGACAATGAGCAGTTCTTC.

The chain is built from TRBV19 and TRBJ2-7; 10 nucleotides line up with TRBD1. The germline CDR1 and CDR2 sequences are LNHDA and SQIVND (reference sequence). The CDR3 contains 16 residues. V shed 3 bases and J 0 bases; nucleotides not matched to a gene: 5. CDR3 sequence reads: CASSIGTGVISYEQYF. CDR3 coding DNA: TGTGCCAGTAGTATCGGGACAGGGGTCATCTCCTACGAGCAGTACTTC.

The V and J genes are TRBV5-4 and TRBJ2-7; 10 bases agree with TRBD2. This CDR3 comprises 18 residues. The trim removed 0 bases at V and 0 bases at J, leaving 9 bases unmatched. CDR1 and CDR2 from the germline V gene are SGHNT and YYREEE (reference sequence). The CDR3 sequence: CASSLGASGSTLSYEQYF. CDR3 nucleotides: TGTGCCAGCAGCTTGGGGGCTAGCGGGAGCACCCTCTCCTACGAGCAGTACTTC.

The chain has TRBV28 and TRBJ1-2, with D tentatively TRBD1 (5 bases). Germline values: CDR1 MDHEN, CDR2 SYDVKM. V was cut by 9 bases and J by 3 bases, with 11 bases left in between. The CDR3 length is 12 residues. CDR3 sequence: CASSGFDYGYTF. The CDR3 DNA is TGTGCCAGTTCAGGGTTTGACTATGGCTACACCTTC.

V usage is TRBV28 and J usage is TRBJ1-2; 9 bases line up with TRBD1. CDR1 MDHEN and CDR2 SYDVKM come from the germline V gene. This CDR3 has 14 amino acids. Trimming at V came to 7 bases and at J to 5 bases, leaving 8 bases not matched to a gene. The CDR3 DNA reads as TGTGCCAGCACAGACAGGGGGTCGGGGTATGGCTACACCTTC. This encodes CASTDRGSGYGYTF.

This clone came up once. This chain links TRBV19 with TRBJ2-7; TRBD1 matches 10 bases. The V gene's germline CDR1 is LNHDA and CDR2 SQIVND (reference sequence). This CDR3 comprises 16 residues. Trimming cost V 2 bases and J 5 bases; bases outside gene matches: 9. The CDR3: CASSISPGTGVDEQYF. CDR3 coding DNA: TGTGCCAGTAGTATAAGTCCCGGGACAGGGGTTGACGAGCAGTACTTC.

The CDR3 DNA sequence: TGTGCCAGCAGCTTAGCGCAGGGGACTAGCGGGAGGGCCGAGCAGTACTTC. Translated, it gives CASSLAQGTSGRAEQYF. The chain uses TRBV7-2 and TRBJ2-7, with TRBD2 matching 16 bases. The CDR3 length is 17 residues. Looked up from germline, CDR1 is SGHTA and CDR2 is FQGNSA. Trimming removed 0 bases from V and 6 bases from J; junction bases left unmatched: 5.